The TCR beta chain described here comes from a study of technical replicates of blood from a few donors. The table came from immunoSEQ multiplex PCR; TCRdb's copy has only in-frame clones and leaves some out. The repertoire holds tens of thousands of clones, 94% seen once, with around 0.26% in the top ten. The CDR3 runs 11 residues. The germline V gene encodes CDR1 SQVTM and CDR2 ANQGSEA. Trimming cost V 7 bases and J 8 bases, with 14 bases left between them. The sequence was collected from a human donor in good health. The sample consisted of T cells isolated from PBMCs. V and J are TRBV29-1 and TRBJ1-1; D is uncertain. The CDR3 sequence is CSASSGYEAFF. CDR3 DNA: TGCAGCGCCTCCTCGGGATACGAAGCTTTCTTT. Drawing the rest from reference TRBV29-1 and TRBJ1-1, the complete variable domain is SAVISQKPSRDICQRGTSLTIQCQVDSQVTMMFWYRQQPGQSLTLIATANQGSEATYESGFVIDKFPISRPNLTFSTLTVSNMSPEDSSIYLCSASSGYEAFFGQGTRLTVV.